The TCR beta chain under discussion was sequenced for a study of shared clonotypes between healthy human individuals. About the study: Three plates were used per donor for CD4 naive, three for CD4 memory, two for CD8 naive and one for CD8 memory. Overall study results and limits: A small donor pool kept down the genetic and exposure-history diversity that was represented.

As to this clone: Its cognate antigen is unknown.

The CDR3 totals 17 residues. CDR1 is MDHEN, CDR2 SYDVKM, per germline. The V gene lost 6 bases and the J gene lost 6 bases, with 24 bases spanning the gap. Genomic DNA (from each subset) was split evenly across several immunoSEQ plates. Method: immunoSEQ multiplex PCR; TCRdb's copy keeps in-frame clones and lacks some. This table holds about 2.2 million clones, over 85% found once. The naive CD8 subset, CD45RO-negative cells positively selected for CCR7, excluded terminally differentiated effector memory CD45RA+ cells. The clonotype originates from a man aged 18 to 29 in good health. Some clones in this sample may be carry-over from other donors' samples. The sequenced material came from naive CD8+ T cells from PBMCs. The rearrangement links TRBV28 to TRBJ1-5, with a tentative D call TRBD1 (5 bases). Here the CDR3 DNA reads TGTGCCAGCAGGAGGAGCCCGATCGGGGGGGGTGGTCAGCCCCAGCATTTT. It translates to CASRRSPIGGGGQPQHF.